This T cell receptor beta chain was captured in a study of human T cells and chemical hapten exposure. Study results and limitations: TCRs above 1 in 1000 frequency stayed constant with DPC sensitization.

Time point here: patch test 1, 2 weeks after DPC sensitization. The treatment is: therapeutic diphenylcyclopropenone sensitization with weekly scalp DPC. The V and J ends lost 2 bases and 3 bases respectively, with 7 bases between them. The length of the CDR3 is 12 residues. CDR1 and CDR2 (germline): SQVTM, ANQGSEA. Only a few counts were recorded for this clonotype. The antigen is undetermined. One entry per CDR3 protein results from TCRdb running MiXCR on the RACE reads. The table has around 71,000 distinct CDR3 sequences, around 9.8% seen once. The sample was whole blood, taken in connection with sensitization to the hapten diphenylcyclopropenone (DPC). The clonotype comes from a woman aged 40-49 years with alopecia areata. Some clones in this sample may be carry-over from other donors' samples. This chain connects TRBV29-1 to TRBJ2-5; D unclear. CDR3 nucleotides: TGCAGCGTTGAAAGGCCTGAAGAGACCCAGTACTTC. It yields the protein CSVERPEETQYF. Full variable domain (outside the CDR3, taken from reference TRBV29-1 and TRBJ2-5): SAVISQKPSRDICQRGTSLTIQCQVDSQVTMMFWYRQQPGQSLTLIATANQGSEATYESGFVIDKFPISRPNLTFSTLTVSNMSPEDSSIYLCSVERPEETQYFGPGTRLLVL.